Below are 21 T cell receptor beta chains sequenced from a single sample in a study of molecular identifiers for immune sequencing clone quantification. One entry per CDR3 protein results from TCRdb running MiXCR on the PCR reads. The data show approximately 500,000 distinct CDR3 sequences, around a fifth seen once. Sequencing was done on a sample of naive CD8+ T cells from blood, with Jurkat cell RNA spiked in. The subset was: FACS-sorted CD8+CD4-CCR7+CD45RA+ naive T cells. The source is a human donor in good health. Some libraries in this study had Jurkat cell RNA spiked in.

The chain combines TRBV10-2 with TRBJ1-4, with 10 bases identical to TRBD1. Germline-derived CDR1 and CDR2 are WSHSY and SAAADI. This CDR3 has 13 residues. Losses at the gene ends were 6 bases for V and 10 bases for J; bases not matched to a gene: 5. CDR3 sequence: CASSQTGGGKLFF. CDR3 DNA: TGCGCCAGCAGCCAGACAGGGGGCGGAAAACTGTTTTTT.

This clonotype occurred a few times. V gene TRBV20-1 combines with J gene TRBJ2-7; D perhaps matches TRBD2 (7 bases). V lost 5 bases and J lost 2, with 19 bases in between. The V gene's germline CDR1 is DFQATT and CDR2 SNEGSKA (reference sequence). The CDR3 loop spans 15 amino acids. CDR3 region: CSAFIPGGPTYEQYF. The DNA of the CDR3 is TGCAGTGCTTTCATCCCGGGGGGCCCTACCTACGAGCAGTACTTC.

This clonotype was picked up many times. J is TRBJ2-6 and V is TRBV7-6, with D tentatively TRBD2 (7 bases). The germline V and J ends were trimmed by 1 base and 4 bases, with 20 bases remaining between them. Per germline, CDR1 SGHVS and CDR2 FNYEAQ. This CDR3 contains 19 residues. This chain's CDR3 is CASSLGGGAEFAGANVLTF. The CDR3 bases are TGTGCCAGCAGCTTAGGAGGGGGGGCTGAATTTGCCGGGGCCAACGTCCTGACTTTC.

To note about this clonotype: A much larger clone sits a single nucleotide away, making a read error possible. This rearrangement joins TRBV19 to TRBJ2-7, with TRBD1 matching 8 bases. The CDR3 sequence is 14 residues long. The J segment lost 3 bases and the V segment lost 3 bases, leaving 4 bases of the junction unmatched. Looked up from germline, CDR1 is LNHDA and CDR2 is SQIVND (reference sequence). Here the CDR3 DNA reads TGTGCCAGTAGTATTCCCGGGACAGGCTACGAGCAGTACTTC. Its protein product is CASSIPGTGYEQYF.

This clonotype was seen repeatedly, ten times or more. The chain carries TRBV5-1 and TRBJ2-3, with 10 bases lining up with TRBD2. Germline CDR1 is SGHRS and CDR2 is YFSETQ. V shed 2 bases and J 2 bases; nucleotides not matched to a gene: 2. This CDR3 spans 15 amino acids. Here the CDR3 reads CASSFGLAVTDTQYF. The CDR3, as DNA: TGCGCCAGCAGCTTTGGACTAGCGGTCACAGATACGCAGTATTTT.

The chain is built from TRBV27 and TRBJ1-1; D remains unclear. Germline V gene sequence: CDR1 MNHEY, CDR2 SMNVEV (reference sequence). The V end was cut by 2 bases, the J end by 6 bases, with 19 bases between. The CDR3 contains 16 residues. Here the CDR3 DNA reads TGTGCCAGCAGTTTAAAATCTATTGTAGGGTTATCTGAAGCTTTCTTT. Protein: CASSLKSIVGLSEAFF.

This clonotype was seen a handful of times. The chain is built from TRBV3-1 and TRBJ2-6; D is undetermined. The germline V gene encodes CDR1 LGHDT and CDR2 YNNKEL (reference sequence). Trimming left V 0 bases short and J 4 bases short, with 7 bases between. This CDR3 region has 15 residues. DNA for the CDR3: TGTGCCAGCAGCCAAGATTTCCCCGGGGCCAACGTCCTGACTTTC. Its protein product is CASSQDFPGANVLTF.

The rearrangement links TRBV7-9 to TRBJ2-3; 10 nucleotides match TRBD1. The V segment lost 4 bases and the J segment 8 bases; nucleotides outside the gene matches: 9. Germline CDR1 is SEHNR and CDR2 is FQNEAQ (reference sequence). The CDR3 has 15 amino acids. CDR3 sequence reads: CASSYRQGAGGTQYF. CDR3 sequence (DNA): TGTGCCAGCAGCTACCGACAGGGGGCAGGAGGTACGCAGTATTTT.

This clonotype was counted a few times. This chain uses TRBV6-5 with TRBJ2-5, with D perhaps assigned TRBD1 or TRBD2 (5 bases each). V was trimmed by 0 bases and J by 0 bases, leaving 11 bases between them. Germline V gene lookup returns CDR1 MNHEY and CDR2 SVGAGI. CDR3 size: 16 residues. In DNA, the CDR3 is TGTGCCAGCAGTTACTCAGTGGGACGGAACCAAGAGACCCAGTACTTC. Translated, it gives CASSYSVGRNQETQYF.

The table lists this clonotype with a few counts. The genes are TRBV7-2 and TRBJ2-1; 8 bases map to TRBD2. From germline, CDR1 is SGHTA and CDR2 FQGNSA. Trimming removed 1 base from V and 6 bases from J; junction bases left unmatched: 8. This CDR3 contains 16 residues. CDR3 DNA: TGTGCCAGCAGCTTAGATCCCGGGGGGGTAGCCAATGAGCAGTTCTTC. It yields the protein CASSLDPGGVANEQFF.

A note on this clonotype: A much larger clone sits a single nucleotide away, making a read error possible. The V gene is TRBV9, the J gene TRBJ2-3; 7 bases agree with TRBD2. The germline V gene encodes CDR1 SGDLS and CDR2 YYNGEE. This CDR3 is 16 amino acids long. CDR3 DNA sequence: TGTGCCATCAGCCTCCAGGGAGGGCTCAGCACAGATACGCAGTATTTT. Translated, it gives CAISLQGGLSTDTQYF. The variable domain in full, completed from reference TRBV9 and TRBJ2-3, reads DSGVTQTPKHLITATGQRVTLRCSPRSGDLSVYWYQQSLDQGLQFLIQYYNGEERAKGNILERFSAQQFPDLHSELNLSSLELGDSALYFCAISLQGGLSTDTQYFGPGTRLTVL.

A few counts support this clonotype. The chain combines TRBV4-3 with TRBJ1-1; the match to TRBD1 covers 10 bases. The CDR3 loop spans 15 amino acids. With V trimmed by 4 bases and J by 3 bases, 5 bases remained unmatched. Germline CDR1 LGHNA, CDR2 YSLEER. CDR3: CASSRDRGPDTEAFF. The CDR3 nucleotides read TGCGCCAGCAGCCGCGACAGGGGGCCGGACACTGAAGCTTTCTTT.

This clonotype came up many times. The chain combines TRBV7-9 with TRBJ2-3, with D unresolved. The germline gives CDR1 SEHNR, CDR2 FQNEAQ (reference sequence). This CDR3 has 17 amino acids. Trimming stripped 2 bases from V and 0 bases from J, with 15 bases between. CDR3 in amino acids: CASSLIRVRFSTDTQYF. CDR3 DNA: TGTGCCAGCAGCTTAATCCGGGTCCGATTTAGCACAGATACGCAGTATTTT.

Regarding this clonotype: A much larger clone lies a single base off, so this may be a read error. The chain employs TRBV28 and TRBJ2-3; a possible D gene is TRBD2 (5 bases). The V gene's germline CDR1 is MDHEN and CDR2 SYDVKM. The V gene lost 6 bases and the J gene lost 0 bases, with 13 bases spanning the gap. CDR3 length: 15 amino acids. CDR3 residues: CASRLTDSSTDTQYF. The CDR3 bases are TGTGCCAGCAGGCTAACGGACTCTAGCACAGATACGCAGTATTTT. Variable domain in full (rest from reference TRBV28 and TRBJ2-3): DVKVTQSSRYLVKRTGEKVFLECVQDMDHENMFWYRQDPGLGLRLIYFSYDVKMKEKGDIPEGYSVSREKKERFSLILESASTNQTSMYLCASRLTDSSTDTQYFGPGTRLTVL.

This clonotype was counted a few times. The chain joins TRBV19 to TRBJ2-1; D may be TRBD1 or TRBD2 (5 bases each). This CDR3 contains 12 residues. Trimming removed 11 bases from V and 0 bases from J, with 8 bases in between. The germline gives CDR1 LNHDA, CDR2 SQIVND (reference sequence). CDR3 amino acids: CAVGRSYNEQFF. The DNA of the CDR3 is TGTGCCGTGGGACGCTCCTACAATGAGCAGTTCTTC.

The chain is built from TRBV2 and TRBJ1-1; D ambiguous. V was trimmed by 8 bases and J by 3 bases, leaving 16 bases between them. The CDR3 consists of 14 residues. Per the germline V gene, CDR1 is SNHLY and CDR2 is FYNNEI. The DNA of the CDR3 is TGTGCCAGCCGAATGGCGCCCCAGGACACTGAAGCTTTCTTT. Protein: CASRMAPQDTEAFF.

The chain carries TRBV24-1 and TRBJ2-7, with TRBD2 as a possible D gene (5 bases). The V end was cut by 7 bases, the J end by 2 bases, with 20 bases between. The CDR3 consists of 16 residues. The germline V gene has CDR1 KGHDR and CDR2 SFDVKD. The CDR3 reads CATRRLNTVPTYEQYF. The CDR3 coding sequence is TGTGCCACCAGAAGACTAAACACCGTCCCTACCTACGAGCAGTACTTC.

This clonotype was counted between two and nine times. CDR3 sequence reads: CASTHGLPYNEQFF. In nucleotides, the CDR3 is TGTGCCAGTACCCATGGGTTGCCCTACAATGAGCAGTTCTTC. This sequence joins TRBV19 and TRBJ2-1; D ambiguous. The CDR3 runs to 14 residues. Between the trimmed V and J ends, which lost 7 bases and 2 bases, there was a span of 12 bases. Germline loops: CDR1 LNHDA, CDR2 SQIVND (reference sequence).

The genes are TRBV29-1 and TRBJ1-2, with 9 bases matching TRBD1. Germline CDR1 is SQVTM and CDR2 is ANQGSEA. V lost 6 bases and J lost 4; bases outside the gene matches: 12. There are 15 residues in the CDR3. The CDR3 spells CSVEDDRGIAYGYTF. The CDR3 DNA sequence: TGCAGCGTAGAGGACGACAGGGGGATCGCCTATGGCTACACCTTC.

This clonotype has a count of ten or more. As DNA, the CDR3 is TGTGCCAGCAGCCCCGAGTTAGCGGGAGGGGTAGAAGAGACCCAGTACTTC. It specifies CASSPELAGGVEETQYF. V and J are TRBV28 and TRBJ2-5, with TRBD2 identical over 11 bases. The J segment lost 3 bases and the V segment lost 6 bases, leaving 12 bases of the junction unmatched. The CDR3 length is 17 residues. The germline CDR1 and CDR2 sequences are MDHEN and SYDVKM.

With regard to this clonotype: A read error may explain this, as a much larger clone is one base away. The J gene is TRBJ1-2, the V gene TRBV12-3 or TRBV12-4, with 8 bases identical to TRBD1. The CDR3 is made up of 17 amino acids. V lost 4 bases and J lost 7; bases outside the gene matches: 17. The CDR3 coding sequence is TGTGCCAGCAGTTCTCTGTATCCAGGGGGCGAAGCCGCTGGCTACACCTTC. Translating gives CASSSLYPGGEAAGYTF.